This T cell receptor beta chain was documented in a study of CD8+ T cells in alopecia areata. Germline values: CDR1 SNHLY, CDR2 FYNNEI. The CDR3 loop spans 13 amino acids. V lost 2 bases, J lost 0 bases, and 5 bases lay in between. Stated treatment: oral pan-JAK inhibitor, 5-10 mg twice daily. cDNA serving as the sequencing template came from extracted, reverse transcribed RNA. Using immunoSEQ multiplex PCR, the repertoire was profiled, and TCRdb retains in-frame clones only, with some absent. The sample records about 190,000 clones, roughly three fifths being singletons. This rearrangement joins TRBV2 to TRBJ2-7; D is unclear. The sample consisted of CD4+ T cells sorted from blood, taken at week 4, from a patient treated with tofacitinib. The source of this sequence is a human donor with alopecia areata. CDR3 coding DNA: TGTGCCAGCAGTGAATACGCCTCCTACGAGCAGTACTTC. Its protein is CASSEYASYEQYF.